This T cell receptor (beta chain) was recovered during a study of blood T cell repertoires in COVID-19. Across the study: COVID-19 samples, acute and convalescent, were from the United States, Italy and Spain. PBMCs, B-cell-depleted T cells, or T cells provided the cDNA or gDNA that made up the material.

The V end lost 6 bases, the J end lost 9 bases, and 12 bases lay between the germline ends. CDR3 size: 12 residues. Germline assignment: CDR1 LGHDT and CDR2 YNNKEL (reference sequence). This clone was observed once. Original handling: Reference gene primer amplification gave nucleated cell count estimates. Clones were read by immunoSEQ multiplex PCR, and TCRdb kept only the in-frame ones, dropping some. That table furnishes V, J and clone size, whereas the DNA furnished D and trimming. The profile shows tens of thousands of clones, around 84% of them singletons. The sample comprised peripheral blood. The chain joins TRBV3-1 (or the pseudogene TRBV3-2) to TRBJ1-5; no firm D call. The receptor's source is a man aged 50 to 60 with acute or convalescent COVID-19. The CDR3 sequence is CASSLLGGPQHF. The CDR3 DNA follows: TGTGCCAGCAGTCTACTTGGAGGGCCCCAGCATTTT.